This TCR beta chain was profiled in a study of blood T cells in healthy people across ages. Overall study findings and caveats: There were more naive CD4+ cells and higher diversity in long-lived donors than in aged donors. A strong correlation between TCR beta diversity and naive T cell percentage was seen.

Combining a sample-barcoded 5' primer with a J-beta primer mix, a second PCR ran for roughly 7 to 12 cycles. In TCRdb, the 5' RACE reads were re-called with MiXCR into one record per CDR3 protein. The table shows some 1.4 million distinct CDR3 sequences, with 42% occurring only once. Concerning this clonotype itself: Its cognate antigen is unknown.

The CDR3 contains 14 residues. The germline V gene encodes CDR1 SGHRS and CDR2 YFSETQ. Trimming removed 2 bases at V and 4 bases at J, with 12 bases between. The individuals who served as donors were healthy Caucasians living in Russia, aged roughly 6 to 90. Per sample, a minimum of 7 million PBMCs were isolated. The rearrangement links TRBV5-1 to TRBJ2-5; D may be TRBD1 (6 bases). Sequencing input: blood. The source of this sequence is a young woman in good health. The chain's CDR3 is CASSLTGQTETQYF. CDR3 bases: TGCGCCAGCAGCTTAACTGGACAGACAGAGACCCAGTACTTC.